This TCR beta chain stems from a study of blood T cell repertoires in COVID-19. Across the whole study: The United States, Italy and Spain were the sources of the acute and convalescent COVID-19 samples.

Sequenced by immunoSEQ multiplex PCR; TCRdb stores in-frame clones only, minus some. The sample has some 240,000 clones; 85% are singletons. The CDR3 is made up of 14 amino acids. After removal of 3 bases from V and 8 bases from J, the junction contained 4 bases not matched to a gene. Germline assignment: CDR1 MDHEN and CDR2 SYDVKM. V and J are TRBV28 and TRBJ1-6, with TRBD1 matching 7 bases. The sample consisted of PBMCs or T cells enriched from blood (not recorded which). The clonotype originates from a woman between 45 and 65 years old who had been exposed to COVID-19. CDR3 residues: CASSLAGGYSPLHF. The CDR3, as DNA: TGTGCCAGCAGTTTGGCAGGGGGGTATTCACCCCTCCACTTT.